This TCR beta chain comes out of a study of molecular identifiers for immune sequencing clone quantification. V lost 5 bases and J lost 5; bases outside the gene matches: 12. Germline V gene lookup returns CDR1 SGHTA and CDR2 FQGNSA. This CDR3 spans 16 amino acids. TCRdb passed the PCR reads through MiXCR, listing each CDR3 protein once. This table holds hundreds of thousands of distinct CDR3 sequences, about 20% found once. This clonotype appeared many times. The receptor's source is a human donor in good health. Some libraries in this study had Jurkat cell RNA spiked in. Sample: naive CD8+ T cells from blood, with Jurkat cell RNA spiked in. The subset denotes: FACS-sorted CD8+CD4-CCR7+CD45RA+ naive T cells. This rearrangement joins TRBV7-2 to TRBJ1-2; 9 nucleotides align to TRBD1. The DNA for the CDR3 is TGTGCCAGCAGCCCCAGCGACAGGGGGTTGAGTTATGGCTACACCTTC. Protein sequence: CASSPSDRGLSYGYTF.